This T cell receptor beta chain was retrieved from a study of post-analysis software for immune sequencing data. Across the whole study: Recorded disease courses covered relapsing-remitting, secondary progressive and progressive-relapsing multiple sclerosis. Some patients had no subtype annotation. Study-wide points: Controls showed significantly higher normalized Chao1 diversity than did multiple sclerosis patients. Patients used about 5 TRBV segments, including TRBV5-6, TRBV5-1 and TRBV20-1, more often than controls.

Presence of unique molecular identifiers characterized the TCR beta cDNA libraries. Yield was approximately 500,000 cDNA molecules from roughly 0.93 to 9.6 million T cells. TCRdb fed the PCR reads into MiXCR, producing one record per CDR3 protein. The sample has roughly 600,000 distinct CDR3 sequences, 44% seen once. In regard to this clonotype: Its antigen is currently unknown.

The V gene end was trimmed by 4 bases and the J gene end by 5 bases; junction bases not matched to a gene: 10. Germline lookup yields CDR1 MNHGY and CDR2 SVAAGI. This CDR3 spans 16 amino acids. Material for sequencing was blood. V and J are TRBV6-9 and TRBJ2-5, with 10 nucleotides matching TRBD2. This clonotype originated in a girl between 5 and 17 years old with multiple sclerosis. CDR3 nucleotide sequence: TGTGCCAGCAGTTTGGGGGAGCGGGAGGGCTGGGAGACCCAGTACTTC. Its translation is CASSLGEREGWETQYF.